The rows below give T cell receptor beta chains drawn from one sample of a study of T cell responses to AZD1222 COVID-19 vaccine. The table came from immunoSEQ multiplex PCR; TCRdb's copy has only in-frame clones and leaves some out. The sample holds 100,000 to 150,000 clones, more than 75% seen once. Sequencing used peripheral blood, obtained on day 0 of AZD1222 vaccination. The receptors here all came from an adult in good health. The CDR3 runs from the conserved cysteine through the conserved F or W. A D gene is named only where the DNA matches it firmly. Rows give clone size only sometimes, using once, few, many, or a class for an expanded clone.

TRBV9	-	-	TRBJ1-1	CASSPSGGSTEAFF	TGTGCCAGCAGCCCCTCGGGGGGGAGCACTGAAGCTTTCTTT
TRBV7-5	-	-	TRBJ2-5	CARTTGGETQYF	TGTGCCAGAACTACCGGGGGAGAGACCCAGTACTTC
TRBV5-1	-	-	TRBJ1-2	CASRIRVDYGYTF	TGCGCCAGCAGAATCAGGGTGGACTATGGCTACACCTTC
TRBV7-8	-	-	TRBJ2-2	CASSLLSSVNGELFF	TGTGCCAGCAGCTTATTGTCCTCGGTTAACGGGGAGCTGTTTTTT
TRBV7-2	-	-	TRBJ1-1	CASSLAPGRNTEAFF	TGTGCCAGCAGCTTAGCCCCAGGGAGGAACACTGAAGCTTTCTTT
TRBV7-9	-	TRBD1	TRBJ1-2	CASSPSTGALYGYTF	TGTGCCAGCAGCCCATCGACAGGGGCCCTCTATGGCTACACCTTC
TRBV4-2	-	-	TRBJ1-1	CASSRRAGDRAFF	TGTGCCAGCAGCCGACGAGCAGGGGATCGAGCTTTCTTT
TRBV19	-	-	TRBJ1-1	CASSLGRRAFF	TGTGCCAGTAGCCTGGGTCGGAGAGCTTTCTTT
TRBV5-4	-	-	TRBJ2-3	CASSSFGGDRDTQYF	TGTGCCAGCAGCTCTTTCGGGGGAGACCGAGATACGCAGTATTTT
TRBV6-5	-	TRBD1	TRBJ2-7	CASTEWGQLYEQYF	TGTGCCAGCACCGAATGGGGACAGCTCTACGAGCAGTACTTC
TRBV7-8	-	TRBD2	TRBJ2-1	CASSFLAGAYNEQFF	TGTGCCAGCAGCTTCCTAGCGGGGGCCTACAATGAGCAGTTCTTC
TRBV28	-	-	TRBJ1-1	CASSLALNEAFF	TGTGCCAGCAGTCTGGCCCTTAACGAAGCTTTCTTT
TRBV6-2/TRBV6-3	-	-	TRBJ1-1	CASSPQYLGGAGEAFF	TGTGCCAGCAGTCCACAATATCTCGGGGGAGCGGGTGAAGCTTTCTTT
TRBV28	-	TRBD1	TRBJ2-7	CASSRDRATYEQYF	TGTGCCAGCAGCAGGGACAGGGCCACCTACGAGCAGTACTTC
TRBV19	few	-	TRBJ2-5	CASSIVGGRSKETQYF	TGTGCCAGTAGTATAGTCGGAGGCAGGAGCAAAGAGACCCAGTACTTC
TRBV6-5	-	-	TRBJ1-5	CASSYSVRGGQPQHF	TGTGCCAGCAGTTACTCGGTCAGGGGAGGTCAGCCCCAGCATTTT
TRBV3-1/TRBV3-2	-	-	TRBJ2-1	CASSQPAGRQFF	TGTGCCAGCAGCCAACCGGCGGGACGGCAGTTCTTC
TRBV3-1/TRBV3-2	-	-	TRBJ1-4	CASSQEVGRLSYEKLFF	TGTGCCAGCAGCCAAGAGGTAGGGAGGCTCAGTTATGAAAAACTGTTTTTT
TRBV6-5	-	TRBD1	TRBJ2-7	CASSKGQGSYEQYF	TGTGCCAGCAGTAAGGGACAGGGTTCCTACGAGCAGTACTTC
TRBV7-2	-	TRBD2	TRBJ2-1	CASSDSLAGNEQFF	TGTGCCAGCAGCGACTCACTAGCGGGGAATGAGCAGTTCTTC
TRBV7-2	-	TRBD2	TRBJ2-7	CASSLRTSGISYEQYF	TGTGCCAGCAGCCTAAGGACTAGCGGCATCTCCTACGAGCAGTACTTC
TRBV30	-	-	TRBJ2-1	CAWSPGYGSYNEQFF	TGTGCCTGGAGTCCGGGCTACGGCTCCTACAATGAGCAGTTCTTC
TRBV29-1	-	-	TRBJ2-5	CSVLTRETQYF	TGCAGCGTCTTGACTAGAGAGACCCAGTACTTC
TRBV6-5	-	-	TRBJ2-7	CASSARATPWEQYF	TGTGCCAGCAGCGCTAGGGCGACACCTTGGGAGCAGTACTTC